The rows below give T cell receptor beta chains drawn from one sample of a study of human T cells and chemical hapten exposure. TCRdb re-analysed the RACE reads in MiXCR, keeping a single row per CDR3 protein. This sample yields 340,000 or so distinct CDR3 sequences, of which under 9% are seen a single time; roughly 8% belongs to the top ten. Sequencing used whole blood, obtained in connection with sensitization to the hapten diphenylcyclopropenone (DPC). Source of these receptors: a woman aged 18-29 years with alopecia areata. Some clones in this sample may be carry-over from other donors' samples. CDR3s include the opening cysteine and the closing phenylalanine or tryptophan. The D gene is left open where the match is weak. The listing skips clone size in some rows; elsewhere it reads once, few, many or a size class.

j_call: TRBJ1-5
clone_size: NA
v_call: TRBV12-3/TRBV12-4
d_call: NA
cdr3_nt: TGTGCCAGCAGTCAGACCCACACCGGGCAGCCCCAGCATTTT
cdr3_aa: CASSQTHTGQPQHF

j_call: TRBJ2-6
clone_size: NA
v_call: TRBV3-1
d_call: NA
cdr3_nt: TGTGCCAGCAGCCGAGAGAAAGGGTCTGGGGCCAACGTCCTGACTTTC
cdr3_aa: CASSREKGSGANVLTF

j_call: TRBJ2-7
clone_size: NA
v_call: TRBV7-3
d_call: TRBD2
cdr3_nt: TGTGCCAGCAGCGTTACTGGACTAGCGGGGGCCGAGCAGTACTTC
cdr3_aa: CASSVTGLAGAEQYF

j_call: TRBJ2-3
clone_size: many
v_call: TRBV20-1
d_call: NA
cdr3_nt: TGCAGTGCTAGTCGGCCAGAGACGGGGACAGATACGCAGTATTTT
cdr3_aa: CSASRPETGTDTQYF

j_call: TRBJ1-2
clone_size: NA
v_call: TRBV12-3/TRBV12-4
d_call: NA
cdr3_nt: TGTGCCAGCAGTTCGGGAGTTCAGAGCCGCCCTCTTTATGGCTACACCTTC
cdr3_aa: CASSSGVQSRPLYGYTF

j_call: TRBJ1-6
clone_size: NA
v_call: TRBV6-5
d_call: TRBD1
cdr3_nt: TGTGCCAGCAGTTCCTACCGACAGGGGAATAATTCACCCCTCCACTTT
cdr3_aa: CASSSYRQGNNSPLHF

j_call: TRBJ2-7
clone_size: NA
v_call: TRBV7-2
d_call: TRBD1
cdr3_nt: TGTGCCAGCAGTTTGGACAGGGAAAGCGAGCAGTACTTC
cdr3_aa: CASSLDRESEQYF

j_call: TRBJ1-4
clone_size: few
v_call: TRBV18
d_call: NA
cdr3_nt: TGTGCCAGCTCACCACCTTCTCAGGAAAAACTGTTTTTT
cdr3_aa: CASSPPSQEKLFF

j_call: TRBJ2-6
clone_size: many
v_call: TRBV5-4
d_call: NA
cdr3_nt: TGTGCCAGCAGGCCTACAGGGCAGGTCTCTGGGGCCAACGTCCTGACTTTC
cdr3_aa: CASRPTGQVSGANVLTF

j_call: TRBJ2-7
clone_size: many
v_call: TRBV6-2/TRBV6-3
d_call: NA
cdr3_nt: TGTGCCAGCAGTTACGGGGCGGGGGAGCAGTACTTC
cdr3_aa: CASSYGAGEQYF

j_call: TRBJ2-3
clone_size: many
v_call: TRBV29-1
d_call: NA
cdr3_nt: TGCAGCGGGGAAATACAGGGTGGCACAGATACGCAGTATTTT
cdr3_aa: CSGEIQGGTDTQYF

j_call: TRBJ1-5
clone_size: few
v_call: TRBV29-1
d_call: NA
cdr3_nt: TGCAGCGTTGGCGGGAATCAGCCCCAGCATTTT
cdr3_aa: CSVGGNQPQHF

j_call: TRBJ1-4
clone_size: NA
v_call: TRBV9
d_call: TRBD1
cdr3_nt: TGTGCCAGCAGCCTCTCCGCAGGGGGGGCCCTTCTCGGTGAAAAACTGTTTTTT
cdr3_aa: CASSLSAGGALLGEKLFF

j_call: TRBJ2-5
clone_size: NA
v_call: TRBV6-6
d_call: NA
cdr3_nt: TGTGCCAGCAGTTACGGGACCAAGGAGACCCAGTACTTC
cdr3_aa: CASSYGTKETQYF

j_call: TRBJ2-7
clone_size: NA
v_call: TRBV5-5
d_call: TRBD2
cdr3_nt: TGTGCCAGCAGCCACGTCTCGGGGGGAGGAACCTACGAGCAGTACTTC
cdr3_aa: CASSHVSGGGTYEQYF

j_call: TRBJ1-2
clone_size: many
v_call: TRBV12-3/TRBV12-4
d_call: NA
cdr3_nt: TGTGCCAGCAGTTTAGCCCGCTTTGGGGGCTACACCTTC
cdr3_aa: CASSLARFGGYTF

j_call: TRBJ1-1
clone_size: NA
v_call: TRBV18
d_call: NA
cdr3_nt: TGTGCCAGCTCACCAAATAGGGCTGAAGCTTTCTTT
cdr3_aa: CASSPNRAEAFF